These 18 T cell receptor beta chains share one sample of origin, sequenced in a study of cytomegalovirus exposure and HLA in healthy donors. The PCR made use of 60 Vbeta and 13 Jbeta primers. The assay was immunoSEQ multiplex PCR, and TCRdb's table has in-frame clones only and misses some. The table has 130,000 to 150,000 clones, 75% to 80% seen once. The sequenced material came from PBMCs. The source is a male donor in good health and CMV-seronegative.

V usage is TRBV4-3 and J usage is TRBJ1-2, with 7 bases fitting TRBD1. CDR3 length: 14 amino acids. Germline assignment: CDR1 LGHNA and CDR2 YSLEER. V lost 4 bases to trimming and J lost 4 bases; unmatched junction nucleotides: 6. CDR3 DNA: TGCGCCAGCAGCCGGGGGGCAGGGGGCTATGGCTACACCTTC. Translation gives CASSRGAGGYGYTF.

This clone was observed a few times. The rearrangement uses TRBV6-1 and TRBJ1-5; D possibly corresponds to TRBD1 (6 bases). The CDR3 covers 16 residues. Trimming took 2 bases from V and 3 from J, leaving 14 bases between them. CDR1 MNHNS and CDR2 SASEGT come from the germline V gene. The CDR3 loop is CASSESMDRNNQPQHF. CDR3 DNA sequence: TGTGCCAGCAGTGAATCCATGGACAGAAACAATCAGCCCCAGCATTTT.

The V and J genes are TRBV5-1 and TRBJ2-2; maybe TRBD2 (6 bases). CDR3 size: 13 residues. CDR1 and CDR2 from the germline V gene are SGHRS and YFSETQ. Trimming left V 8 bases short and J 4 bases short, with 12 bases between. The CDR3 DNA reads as TGCGCCAGTTTCCAGCGGGTCACCGGGGAGCTGTTTTTT. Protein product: CASFQRVTGELFF.

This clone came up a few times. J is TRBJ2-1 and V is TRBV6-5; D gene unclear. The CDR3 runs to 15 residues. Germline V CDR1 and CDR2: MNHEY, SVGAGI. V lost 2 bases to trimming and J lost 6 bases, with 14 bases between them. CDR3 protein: CASSYRPDSSNEQFF. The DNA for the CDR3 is TGTGCCAGCAGTTACCGCCCCGACTCTTCCAATGAGCAGTTCTTC.

CDR3 DNA sequence: TGTGCCAGCAGTCCGAGCGACTCACTCAATGAGCAGTTCTTC. It codes for CASSPSDSLNEQFF. V gene TRBV27 combines with J gene TRBJ2-1; no reliable D call. The V gene's germline CDR1 is MNHEY and CDR2 SMNVEV (reference sequence). The CDR3 runs to 14 residues. V was shortened by 5 bases and J by 6 bases, with 14 bases between the two germline ends.

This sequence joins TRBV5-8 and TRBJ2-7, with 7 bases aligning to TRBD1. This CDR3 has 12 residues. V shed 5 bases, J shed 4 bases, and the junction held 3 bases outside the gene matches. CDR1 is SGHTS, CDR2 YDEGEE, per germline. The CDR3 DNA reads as TGTGCCAGCAGTCCGACAGGGTACGAGCAGTACTTC. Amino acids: CASSPTGYEQYF.

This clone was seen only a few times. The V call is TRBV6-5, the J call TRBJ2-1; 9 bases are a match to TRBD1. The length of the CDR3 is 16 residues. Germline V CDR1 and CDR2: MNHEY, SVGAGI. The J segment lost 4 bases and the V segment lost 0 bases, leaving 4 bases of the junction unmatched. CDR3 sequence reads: CASSYSGQGWYNEQFF. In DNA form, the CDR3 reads TGTGCCAGCAGTTACTCCGGACAGGGGTGGTACAATGAGCAGTTCTTC.

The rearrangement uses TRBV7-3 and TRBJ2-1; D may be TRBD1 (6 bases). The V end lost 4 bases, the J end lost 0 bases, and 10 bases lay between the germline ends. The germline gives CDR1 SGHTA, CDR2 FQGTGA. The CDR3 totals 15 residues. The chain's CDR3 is CASSYDRSSYNEQFF. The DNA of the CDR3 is TGTGCCAGCAGCTACGACAGGAGCTCCTACAATGAGCAGTTCTTC.

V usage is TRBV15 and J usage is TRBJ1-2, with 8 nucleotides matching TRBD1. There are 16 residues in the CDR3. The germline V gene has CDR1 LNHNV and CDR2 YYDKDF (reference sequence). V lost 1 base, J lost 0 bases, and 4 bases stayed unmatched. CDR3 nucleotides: TGTGCCACCAGCAGAGGGGGGACAGGAACTAACTATGGCTACACCTTC. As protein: CATSRGGTGTNYGYTF. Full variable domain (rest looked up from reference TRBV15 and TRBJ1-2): DAMVIQNPRYQVTQFGKPVTLSCSQTLNHNVMYWYQQKSSQAPKLLFHYYDKDFNNEADTPDNFQSRRPNTSFCFLDIRSPGLGDTAMYLCATSRGGTGTNYGYTFGSGTRLTVV.

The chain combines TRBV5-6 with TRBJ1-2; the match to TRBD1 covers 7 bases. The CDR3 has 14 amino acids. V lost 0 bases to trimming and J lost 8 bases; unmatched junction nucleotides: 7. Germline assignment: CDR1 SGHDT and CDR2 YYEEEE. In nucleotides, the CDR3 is TGTGCCAGCAGCTTGGGGACAGGAGTTGAAGGCTACACCTTC. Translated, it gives CASSLGTGVEGYTF.

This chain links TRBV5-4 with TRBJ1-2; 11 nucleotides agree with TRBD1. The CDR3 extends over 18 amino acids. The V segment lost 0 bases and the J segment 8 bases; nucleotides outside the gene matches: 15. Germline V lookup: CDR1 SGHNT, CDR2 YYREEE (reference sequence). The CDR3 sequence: CASSLGGARTGGAEGYTF. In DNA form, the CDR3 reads TGTGCCAGCAGCTTGGGGGGTGCGCGGACAGGGGGCGCCGAAGGCTACACCTTC. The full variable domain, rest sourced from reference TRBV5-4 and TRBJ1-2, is ETGVTQSPTHLIKTRGQQVTLRCSSQSGHNTVSWYQQALGQGPQFIFQYYREEENGRGNFPPRFSGLQFPNYSSELNVNALELDDSALYLCASSLGGARTGGAEGYTFGSGTRLTVV.

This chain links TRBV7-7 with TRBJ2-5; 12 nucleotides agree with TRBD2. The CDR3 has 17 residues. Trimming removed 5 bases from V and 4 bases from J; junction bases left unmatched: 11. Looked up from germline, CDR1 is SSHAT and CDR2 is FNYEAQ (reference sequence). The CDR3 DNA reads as TGTGCCAGCAGCCAGACACTAGCGGGAGGACCCCGAGAGACCCAGTACTTC. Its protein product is CASSQTLAGGPRETQYF.

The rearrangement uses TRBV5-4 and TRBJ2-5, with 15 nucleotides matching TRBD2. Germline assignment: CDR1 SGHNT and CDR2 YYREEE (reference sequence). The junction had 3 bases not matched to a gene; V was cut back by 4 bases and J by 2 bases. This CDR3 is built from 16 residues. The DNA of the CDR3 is TGTGCCAGCAGCCACGGACTAGCGGGGGGGCAAGAGACCCAGTACTTC. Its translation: CASSHGLAGGQETQYF.

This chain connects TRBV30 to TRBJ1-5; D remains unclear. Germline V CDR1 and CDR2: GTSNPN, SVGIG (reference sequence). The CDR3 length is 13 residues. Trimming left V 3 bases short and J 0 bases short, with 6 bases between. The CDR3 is CAWSAGSNQPQHF. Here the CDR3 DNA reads TGTGCCTGGAGCGCGGGTAGCAATCAGCCCCAGCATTTT. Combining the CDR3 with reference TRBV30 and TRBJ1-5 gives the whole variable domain SQTIHQWPATLVQPVGSPLSLECTVEGTSNPNLYWYRQAAGRGLQLLFYSVGIGQISSEVPQNLSASRPQDRQFILSSKKLLLSDSGFYLCAWSAGSNQPQHFGDGTRLSIL.

The CDR3 is CASSPTLAGGFYEQYF. CDR3 sequence (DNA): TGTGCCAGTAGTCCCACCCTAGCGGGGGGATTCTACGAGCAGTACTTC. V usage is TRBV19 and J usage is TRBJ2-7; 11 nucleotides agree with TRBD2. The V gene end was trimmed by 5 bases and the J gene end by 3 bases; junction bases not matched to a gene: 9. Germline loops: CDR1 LNHDA, CDR2 SQIVND (reference sequence). The CDR3 runs to 16 residues.

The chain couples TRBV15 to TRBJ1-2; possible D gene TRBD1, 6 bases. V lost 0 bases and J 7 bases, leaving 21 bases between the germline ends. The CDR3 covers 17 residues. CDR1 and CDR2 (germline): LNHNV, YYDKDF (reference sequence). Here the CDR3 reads CATSRDLVGQGQAGYTF. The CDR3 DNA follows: TGTGCCACCAGCAGAGATCTCGTCGGGCAGGGGCAGGCTGGCTACACCTTC.

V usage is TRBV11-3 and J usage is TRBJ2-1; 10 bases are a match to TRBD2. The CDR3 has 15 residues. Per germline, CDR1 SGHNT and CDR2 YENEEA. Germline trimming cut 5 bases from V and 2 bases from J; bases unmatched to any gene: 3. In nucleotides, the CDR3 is TGTGCCAGCAGCCTGAGCGGGGGGGCCTACAATGAGCAGTTCTTC. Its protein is CASSLSGGAYNEQFF.

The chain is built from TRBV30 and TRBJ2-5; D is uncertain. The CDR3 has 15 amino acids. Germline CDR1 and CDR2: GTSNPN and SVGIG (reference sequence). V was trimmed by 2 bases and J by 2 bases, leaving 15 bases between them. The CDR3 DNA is TGTGCCTGGAGTTTCCCACTACCCCTTCAAGAGACCCAGTACTTC. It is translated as CAWSFPLPLQETQYF.